These T cell receptor beta chains were read from a single sample in a study of T-cell reconstitution after alpha-beta-depleted transplantation in children. In TCRdb, the PCR reads were re-called with MiXCR into one record per CDR3 protein. The repertoire consists of 450,000 to 700,000 distinct CDR3 sequences, with 25% to 30% occurring once and the leading ten covering 35% to 40%. The sequencing here drew on PBMCs, taken before TCRalphabeta/CD19-depleted stem cell transplant. These receptors were taken from a boy in the first two years of life with Wiskott-Aldrich syndrome, due to receive a stem cell transplant. The CDR3 runs from the conserved cysteine through the conserved F or W. Each record gives: clone size, V gene, D gene, J gene, CDR3 protein, CDR3 DNA. A D gene is named only where the DNA matches it firmly. Part of the rows lack a size; the others show once, few, many or a class for expanded clones.

abundance: few
v_gene: TRBV2
d_gene: -
j_gene: TRBJ1-6
CDR3aa: CASSDRGNSPLHF
CDR3nt: TGTGCCAGCAGTGACAGGGGTAATTCACCCCTCCACTTT

abundance: -
v_gene: TRBV4-2
d_gene: -
j_gene: TRBJ2-4
CDR3aa: CASSQGGLTGRAKNIQYF
CDR3nt: TGTGCCAGCAGCCAAGGCGGGCTGACGGGACGAGCCAAAAACATTCAGTACTTC

abundance: -
v_gene: TRBV20-1
d_gene: -
j_gene: TRBJ1-5
CDR3aa: CSARDGTVNQPQHF
CDR3nt: TGCAGTGCTAGAGATGGGACCGTCAATCAGCCCCAGCATTTT

abundance: -
v_gene: TRBV11-2
d_gene: -
j_gene: TRBJ2-1
CDR3aa: CASSPPWDEQFF
CDR3nt: TGTGCCAGCAGCCCTCCCTGGGACGAGCAGTTCTTC

abundance: -
v_gene: TRBV7-6
d_gene: -
j_gene: TRBJ2-7
CDR3aa: CASSLLPPGPHFSYEQYF
CDR3nt: TGTGCCAGCAGCTTATTGCCCCCGGGACCCCACTTCTCCTACGAGCAGTACTTC

abundance: few
v_gene: TRBV5-1
d_gene: TRBD2
j_gene: TRBJ2-1
CDR3aa: CASSLIAGGGYNEQFF
CDR3nt: TGCGCCAGCAGCTTGATCGCGGGAGGGGGTTACAATGAGCAGTTCTTC

abundance: -
v_gene: TRBV20-1
d_gene: TRBD2
j_gene: TRBJ2-7
CDR3aa: CSANGLAGWEQYF
CDR3nt: TGCAGTGCCAACGGACTAGCGGGTTGGGAGCAGTACTTC

abundance: -
v_gene: TRBV20-1
d_gene: -
j_gene: TRBJ1-1
CDR3aa: CSASAEPNTEAFF
CDR3nt: TGCAGTGCTAGCGCGGAACCTAACACTGAAGCTTTCTTT

abundance: -
v_gene: TRBV28
d_gene: -
j_gene: TRBJ2-7
CDR3aa: CASASFLNSYEQYF
CDR3nt: TGTGCCAGCGCGAGTTTTCTTAACTCCTACGAGCAGTACTTC

abundance: few
v_gene: TRBV20-1
d_gene: -
j_gene: TRBJ2-4
CDR3aa: CSASGRIAAKNIQYF
CDR3nt: TGCAGTGCTAGTGGCAGAATCGCGGCCAAAAACATTCAGTACTTC

abundance: few
v_gene: TRBV5-1
d_gene: -
j_gene: TRBJ2-3
CDR3aa: CASSRSGTGYTDTQYF
CDR3nt: TGCGCCAGCAGCCGATCAGGGACGGGTTACACAGATACGCAGTATTTT

abundance: -
v_gene: TRBV20-1
d_gene: -
j_gene: TRBJ2-5
CDR3aa: CSAIRVANQETQYF
CDR3nt: TGCAGTGCTATTAGGGTCGCGAACCAAGAGACCCAGTACTTC

abundance: -
v_gene: TRBV4-1
d_gene: TRBD1
j_gene: TRBJ2-5
CDR3aa: CASSQVGRTGGETQYF
CDR3nt: TGCGCCAGCAGCCAAGTGGGTCGGACAGGAGGAGAGACCCAGTACTTC

abundance: -
v_gene: TRBV12-3/TRBV12-4
d_gene: -
j_gene: TRBJ2-1
CDR3aa: CASSLGPPEQFF
CDR3nt: TGTGCCAGCAGTTTAGGACCCCCGGAGCAGTTCTTC

abundance: -
v_gene: TRBV20-1
d_gene: -
j_gene: TRBJ1-3
CDR3aa: CSAHLRQTGNTIYF
CDR3nt: TGCAGTGCCCACCTTAGGCAGACTGGAAACACCATATATTTT

abundance: once
v_gene: TRBV29-1
d_gene: -
j_gene: TRBJ2-7
CDR3aa: CSARTPGYEQYF
CDR3nt: TGCAGCGCGCGGACACCTGGCTACGAGCAGTACTTC

abundance: -
v_gene: TRBV7-8
d_gene: -
j_gene: TRBJ1-5
CDR3aa: CASSPWTEANQPQHF
CDR3nt: TGTGCCAGCAGCCCGTGGACAGAAGCTAATCAGCCCCAGCATTTT

abundance: few
v_gene: TRBV9
d_gene: -
j_gene: TRBJ2-1
CDR3aa: CASSVGRQPYNEQFF
CDR3nt: TGTGCCAGCAGCGTAGGACGACAACCCTACAATGAGCAGTTCTTC

abundance: few
v_gene: TRBV5-1
d_gene: TRBD2
j_gene: TRBJ2-1
CDR3aa: CASSPTSGSPFWQSF
CDR3nt: TGCGCCAGCAGCCCGACTAGCGGGAGCCCTTTTTGGCAGTCCTTC

abundance: -
v_gene: TRBV28
d_gene: -
j_gene: TRBJ2-7
CDR3aa: CASSLFAAGDSYEQYF
CDR3nt: TGTGCCAGCAGTTTGTTCGCGGCAGGGGACTCCTACGAGCAGTACTTC

abundance: -
v_gene: TRBV28
d_gene: TRBD2
j_gene: TRBJ2-1
CDR3aa: CASRKRGTAYNEQFF
CDR3nt: TGTGCCAGCAGGAAGCGGGGGACCGCTTACAATGAGCAGTTCTTC

abundance: -
v_gene: TRBV6-1
d_gene: TRBD2
j_gene: TRBJ2-7
CDR3aa: CASGLAGGPYEQYF
CDR3nt: TGTGCCAGTGGACTAGCGGGAGGCCCCTACGAGCAGTACTTC

abundance: -
v_gene: TRBV12-3/TRBV12-4
d_gene: TRBD1
j_gene: TRBJ1-2
CDR3aa: CASSPRQGSRYTF
CDR3nt: TGTGCCAGCAGTCCCCGACAGGGCTCCCGCTACACCTTC

abundance: few
v_gene: TRBV5-1
d_gene: -
j_gene: TRBJ2-1
CDR3aa: CASSSQTGNNEQFF
CDR3nt: TGCGCCAGCAGCTCCCAGACAGGAAACAATGAGCAGTTCTTC

abundance: -
v_gene: TRBV20-1
d_gene: -
j_gene: TRBJ2-1
CDR3aa: CSAGQGGRTDEQFF
CDR3nt: TGCAGTGCTGGACAGGGAGGGAGGACCGATGAGCAGTTCTTC

abundance: -
v_gene: TRBV20-1
d_gene: -
j_gene: TRBJ2-5
CDR3aa: CSAFGAAMGETQYF
CDR3nt: TGCAGTGCTTTTGGGGCGGCCATGGGGGAGACCCAGTACTTC

abundance: -
v_gene: TRBV5-5
d_gene: TRBD2
j_gene: TRBJ2-7
CDR3aa: CASSFPGGPYEQYF
CDR3nt: TGTGCCAGCAGCTTCCCGGGGGGACCCTACGAGCAGTACTTC

abundance: -
v_gene: TRBV20-1
d_gene: TRBD2
j_gene: TRBJ2-1
CDR3aa: CSARGRGSSYNEQFF
CDR3nt: TGCAGTGCTAGGGGGAGGGGAAGCTCCTACAATGAGCAGTTCTTC

abundance: few
v_gene: TRBV5-1
d_gene: TRBD1
j_gene: TRBJ1-5
CDR3aa: CASSLDSTGDQPQHF
CDR3nt: TGCGCCAGCAGCTTGGACTCGACAGGGGATCAGCCCCAGCATTTT

abundance: many
v_gene: TRBV12-3/TRBV12-4
d_gene: -
j_gene: TRBJ2-1
CDR3aa: CASSLPNEQFF
CDR3nt: TGTGCCAGCAGTTTACCCAATGAGCAGTTCTTC

abundance: -
v_gene: TRBV5-1
d_gene: -
j_gene: TRBJ1-4
CDR3aa: CASSLRTTNEKLFF
CDR3nt: TGCGCCAGCAGCTTGAGGACAACTAATGAAAAACTGTTTTTT

abundance: -
v_gene: TRBV5-1
d_gene: TRBD2
j_gene: TRBJ2-1
CDR3aa: CASSLATSGSNEQFF
CDR3nt: TGCGCCAGCAGCTTGGCAACTAGCGGGAGCAATGAGCAGTTCTTC